This T cell receptor (beta chain) was identified during a study of T-cell memory formation after mild COVID-19. TCRdb used MiXCR to reprocess the 5' RACE reads, holding one entry per CDR3 protein. The profile shows 550,000 to 700,000 distinct CDR3 sequences, 15% to 20% of them singletons. V lost 0 bases to trimming and J lost 0 bases; unmatched junction nucleotides: 8. The length of the CDR3 is 17 residues. CDR1 is LNHNV and CDR2 is YYDKDF in the germline V gene (reference sequence). The receptor was derived from an adult woman who had mild COVID-19 (a few samples of this study predate the infection). Cell type and time point are not known. Sequencing input: PBMCs or a T cell subset sorted from them (not recorded which). The chain employs TRBV15 and TRBJ2-7, with TRBD2 identical over 7 bases. The CDR3 loop reads CATSRDPGGKSSYEQYF. Here the CDR3 DNA reads TGTGCCACCAGCAGAGACCCGGGGGGTAAGAGCTCCTACGAGCAGTACTTC.